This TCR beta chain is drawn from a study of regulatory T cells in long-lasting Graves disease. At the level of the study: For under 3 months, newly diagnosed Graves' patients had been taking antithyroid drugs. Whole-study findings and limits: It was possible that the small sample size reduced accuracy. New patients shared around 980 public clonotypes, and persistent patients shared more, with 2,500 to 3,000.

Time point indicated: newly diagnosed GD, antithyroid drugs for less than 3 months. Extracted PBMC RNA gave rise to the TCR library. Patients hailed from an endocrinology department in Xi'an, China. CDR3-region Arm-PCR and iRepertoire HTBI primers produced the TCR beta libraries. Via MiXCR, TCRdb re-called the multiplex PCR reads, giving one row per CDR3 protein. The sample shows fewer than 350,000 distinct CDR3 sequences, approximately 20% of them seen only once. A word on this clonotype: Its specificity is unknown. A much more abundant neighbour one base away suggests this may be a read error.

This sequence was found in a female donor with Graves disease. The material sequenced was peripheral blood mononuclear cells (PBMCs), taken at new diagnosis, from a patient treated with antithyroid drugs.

CDR3 in DNA: TGTGCCAGCAGAACCAGTTTAAACTATGGCTACGCCTTC. As protein: CASRTSLNYGYAF. The chain has TRBV6-2 or TRBV6-3 and TRBJ1-2, with no clear D. CDR1 is MNHEY and CDR2 is SVGEGT in the germline V gene. This CDR3 has 13 residues.